The sequence of this TCR beta chain was determined in a study of neurological immune-mediated disorders. Study-wide results and caveats: None of the CDR3 amino acid sequences of expanded clones recurred across subjects, suggesting private repertoires in all groups.

Noted time point: longitudinal time-point 2. 2 million unsorted PBMCs were stored in RNAlater at -80 °C before RNA extraction. The cDNA was produced through 5'RACE with 10-nucleotide random UMIs. From 15-18 subjects, every sequencing run obtained over 170 million TCR-beta sequences. MiXCR, applied by TCRdb to the 5' RACE reads, yields one record per CDR3 protein. The repertoire holds about 90,000 distinct CDR3 sequences, with about 13% as singletons. The V and J ends lost 3 bases and 3 bases, in that order; junction bases with no gene match: 2. The CDR3 sequence is 13 residues long. Germline V CDR1 and CDR2: SGHDT, YYEEEE. This clonotype was recorded many times. The antigen remains undetermined.

This chain connects TRBV5-6 to TRBJ2-7, with 8 bases matching TRBD2. This sequence originates from a female donor with HTLV-1-associated myelopathy (HAM/TSP). Sequencing input: PBMCs. CDR3 bases: TGTGCCAGCAGCTCGGGAGGGAACTACGAGCAGTACTTC. It encodes CASSSGGNYEQYF.